This T cell receptor beta chain is from a study of T cell clonality in common variable immunodeficiency (dated by TCRdb to the mid-2010s). General study outcomes and caveats: It was noted by the authors that sequencing of the repertoires of T cell subpopulations would be needed to clarify the cause of the increased clonality in CVID. Although equal DNA input was used, an average of about 81,820 unique sequences per sample was obtained for controls, compared with around 32,000 for CVID samples. Compared with healthy controls, CVID subjects showed increased TCRbeta clonality (t-test p = 0.018), a feature most characteristic of about a third of subjects. CVID subjects shared fewer TCRbeta clones with each other than healthy controls did (p < 0.0001). CVID TCRbeta sequences were reported to have fewer deletions and N-nucleotide insertions and to lack highly modified clones with 13 or more V deletions. Patient heterogeneity within the CVID cohort put limits on correlating repertoire features with clinical complications.

This clone has ten or more counts. It lacks a known antigen. The read terminates 3 residues before the CDR3 end, so the remaining end is supplied by the germline J gene. Trimming costs V 6 bases and J 0 bases, and their ends lie 12 bases apart. The cysteine opens and the phenylalanine closes a CDR3 of 15 amino acids. Part of the CDR3 DNA is given, 36 bases translated from base 1. Reading the germline V gene (reference sequence) gives CDR1 WNHNN and CDR2 SYGVQD. For sequencing, equivalent amounts of genomic DNA were input from CVID and control samples. For every sample, a 60 bp segment covering the rearranged TCRbeta CDR3 region was amplified and then sequenced. The immunoSEQ assay, a bias-corrected multiplex PCR combined with high-throughput sequencing, was used to amplify TCRbeta. The original pipeline was this. Every unique nucleotide sequence was considered a clone and was annotated with V, D and J genes, copy number and frequency. Sequences were labeled productive if in frame, and non-productive if out of frame or containing stop codons. As previously described, Shannon's entropy was used to calculate clonality. The predicted amino acid sequences of productive clones were used to derive the mean CDR3 Kyte-Doolittle hydropathy. The R hclust function was used to hierarchically cluster scaled V gene usage with Manhattan distance and complete linkage. To assess clone sharing by CDR3 amino acid sequence, 12 repertoires per group were resampled over 100 rounds. The repertoires were searched for 70 published EBV-specific TCRbeta sequences and 245 published CMV-specific TCRbeta sequences. A couple of CVID samples that yielded fewer than 10,000 sequences were excluded from the analysis, so around 40 CVID repertoires were retained. Entries here come from immuneACCESS through TCRdb and include only in-frame sequences with V and J called. Some clones fail to appear in such tables; in the studies checked, an unresolved V gene covers under half of the shortfall, and the cause of the remainder is unknown. That table supplies the V and J calls and clone size; D and trimming were determined from the DNA. Listed for this sample are fewer than 75,000 clones, none observed only a single time. Together, the top ten hold about 1.7% of the sample.

Predominantly Caucasian heritage was noted among both the CVID patients and the healthy controls. Heparinized peripheral whole blood samples of about 5 to 9 ml were collected from each donor. Genomic DNA from adults with common variable immune deficiency (CVID) and from healthy adult controls was used to sequence TCRbeta CDR3 repertoires. There were about 22 healthy adult volunteers in the control group (12 female and approximately ten male), ranging in age from 23 to 66 years, with a mean age of around 31. Diluted blood was density-centrifuged over Hypaque 1077 or Ficoll-Paque to isolate peripheral blood mononuclear cells. Genomic DNA was obtained from unsorted mononuclear cells using either Qiagen column purification or a centrifugation-based method.

In this chain, TRBV10-1 is recombined with TRBJ2-1; the D gene is perhaps TRBD2, on 5 matching bases. The clonotype was recovered from a person aged 18 to 70 in good health. Material: peripheral blood mononuclear cells. Here the CDR3 is given as CASRMDSSSYNEQFF. The sequenced part of the CDR3 DNA is TGCGCCAGCAGGATGGACTCGAGCTCCTACAATGAG.